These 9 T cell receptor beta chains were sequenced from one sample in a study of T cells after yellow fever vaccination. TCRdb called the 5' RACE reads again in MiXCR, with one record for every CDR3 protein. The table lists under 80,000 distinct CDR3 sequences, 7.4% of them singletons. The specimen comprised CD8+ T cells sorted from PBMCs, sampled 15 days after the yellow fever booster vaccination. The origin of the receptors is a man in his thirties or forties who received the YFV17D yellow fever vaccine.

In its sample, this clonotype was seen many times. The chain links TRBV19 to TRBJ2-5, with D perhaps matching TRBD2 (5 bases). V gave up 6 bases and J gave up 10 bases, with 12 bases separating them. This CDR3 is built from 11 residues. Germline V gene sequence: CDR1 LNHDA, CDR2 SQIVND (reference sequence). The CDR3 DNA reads TGTGCCAGTAGAAAGGCGGGTGACCAGTACTTC. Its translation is CASRKAGDQYF.

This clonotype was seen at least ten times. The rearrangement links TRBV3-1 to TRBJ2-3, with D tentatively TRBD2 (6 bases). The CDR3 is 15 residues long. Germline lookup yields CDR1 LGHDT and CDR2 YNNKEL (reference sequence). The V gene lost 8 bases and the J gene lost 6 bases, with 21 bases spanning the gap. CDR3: CASQPPGSSGDTQYF. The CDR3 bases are TGTGCCAGCCAACCCCCGGGGTCCAGCGGGGATACGCAGTATTTT.

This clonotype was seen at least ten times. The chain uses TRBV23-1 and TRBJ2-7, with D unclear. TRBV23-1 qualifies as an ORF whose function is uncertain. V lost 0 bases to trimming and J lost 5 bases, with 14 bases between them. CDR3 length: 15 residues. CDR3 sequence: CASSQSNRRRHEQYF. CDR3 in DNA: TGCGCCAGCAGTCAATCAAACCGCCGAAGGCACGAGCAGTACTTC.

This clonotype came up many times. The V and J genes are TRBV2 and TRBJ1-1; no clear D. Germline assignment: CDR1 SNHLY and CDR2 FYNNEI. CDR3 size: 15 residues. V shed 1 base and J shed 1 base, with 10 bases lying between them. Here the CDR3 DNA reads TGTGCCAGCAGTGAAGGCCGCAGTCCGAACACTGAAGCTTTCTTT. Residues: CASSEGRSPNTEAFF.

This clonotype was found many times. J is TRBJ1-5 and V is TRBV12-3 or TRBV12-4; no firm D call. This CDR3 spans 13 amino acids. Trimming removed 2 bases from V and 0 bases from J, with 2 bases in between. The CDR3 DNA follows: TGTGCCAGCAGTTTAACTAGCAATCAGCCCCAGCATTTT. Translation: CASSLTSNQPQHF.

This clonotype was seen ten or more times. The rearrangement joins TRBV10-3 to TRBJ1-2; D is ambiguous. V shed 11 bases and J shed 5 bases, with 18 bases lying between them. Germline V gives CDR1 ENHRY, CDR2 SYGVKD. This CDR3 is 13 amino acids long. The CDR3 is CAVKPEGGYGYTF. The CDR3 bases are TGTGCCGTGAAGCCCGAAGGCGGGTATGGCTACACCTTC.

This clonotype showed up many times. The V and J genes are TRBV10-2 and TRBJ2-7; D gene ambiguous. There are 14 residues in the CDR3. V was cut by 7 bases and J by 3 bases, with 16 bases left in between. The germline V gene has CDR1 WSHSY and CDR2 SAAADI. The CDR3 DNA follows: TGCGCCAGCACTGGCGCCGACGGATTCTACGAGCAGTACTTC. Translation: CASTGADGFYEQYF.

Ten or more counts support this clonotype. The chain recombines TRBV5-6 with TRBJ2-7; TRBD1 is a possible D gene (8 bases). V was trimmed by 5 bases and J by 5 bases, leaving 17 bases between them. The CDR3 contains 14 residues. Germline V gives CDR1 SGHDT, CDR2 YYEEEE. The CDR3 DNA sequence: TGTGCCAGCAGGACACAGGGGGGGTCTGACGAGCAGTACTTC. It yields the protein CASRTQGGSDEQYF. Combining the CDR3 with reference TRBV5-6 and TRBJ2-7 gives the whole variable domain DAGVTQSPTHLIKTRGQQVTLRCSPKSGHDTVSWYQQALGQGPQFIFQYYEEEERQRGNFPDRFSGHQFPNYSSELNVNALLLGDSALYLCASRTQGGSDEQYFGPGTRLTVT.

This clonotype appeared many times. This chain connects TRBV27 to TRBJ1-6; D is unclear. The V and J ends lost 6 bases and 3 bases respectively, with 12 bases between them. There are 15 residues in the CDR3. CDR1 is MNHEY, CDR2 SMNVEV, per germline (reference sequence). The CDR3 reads CASSSLGIYNSPLHF. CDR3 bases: TGTGCCAGCAGCTCCCTCGGGATCTATAATTCACCCCTCCACTTT.